The 4 T cell receptor beta chains below all came from one sample that was sequenced in a study of blood T cell repertoires in COVID-19. Data came from immunoSEQ multiplex PCR; TCRdb stores just in-frame clones and leaves some out. The sample has about 140,000 clones, around 73% seen once. The sequencing sample was made of peripheral blood. These receptors were obtained from a man in his sixties who had recovered from COVID-19.

The chain combines TRBV4-1 with TRBJ2-3; D perhaps matches TRBD2 (6 bases). Germline-derived CDR1 and CDR2 are MGHRA and YSYEKL. Trimming stripped 0 bases from V and 12 bases from J, with 22 bases between. The CDR3 runs 16 residues. In nucleotides, the CDR3 is TGCGCCAGCAGCCAAGATGGAGGGCTAGCGCTACCGGCACAGTATTTT. Encoded protein: CASSQDGGLALPAQYF.

The rearrangement joins TRBV10-2 to TRBJ2-1, with 10 bases that match TRBD2. Germline CDR1 reads WSHSY; CDR2 reads SAAADI. The ends lost 1 base at V and 13 bases at J; junction bases unmatched: 10. The CDR3 has 15 amino acids. The chain's CDR3 is CASSEFSASGRTQFF. The CDR3 DNA is TGCGCCAGCAGTGAGTTTTCGGCTAGCGGGAGAACACAGTTCTTC.

This chain links TRBV15 with TRBJ2-2; 7 bases align to TRBD1. Per germline, CDR1 LNHNV and CDR2 YYDKDF (reference sequence). This CDR3 has 17 residues. V lost 1 base and J lost 3; bases outside the gene matches: 8. The CDR3 spells CATSRGPGDSYTGELFF. CDR3 nucleotides: TGTGCCACCAGCAGAGGACCCGGGGACAGCTACACCGGGGAGCTGTTTTTT. The variable domain in full, completed from reference TRBV15 and TRBJ2-2, reads DAMVIQNPRYQVTQFGKPVTLSCSQTLNHNVMYWYQQKSSQAPKLLFHYYDKDFNNEADTPDNFQSRRPNTSFCFLDIRSPGLGDTAMYLCATSRGPGDSYTGELFFGEGSRLTVL.

The chain couples TRBV29-1 to TRBJ2-2; possibly TRBD1 for D (5 bases). The V end was cut by 4 bases, the J end by 0 bases, with 9 bases between. This CDR3 is built from 14 residues. Germline V CDR1 and CDR2: SQVTM, ANQGSEA. CDR3 DNA: TGCAGCGTTGCACAGGTATCGAACACCGGGGAGCTGTTTTTT. It specifies CSVAQVSNTGELFF.